This passage covers 21 T cell receptor beta chains from one sample sequenced in a study of identical twins. MiXCR, run by TCRdb on the 5' RACE reads, gives a single entry per CDR3 protein. Of hundreds of thousands of distinct CDR3 sequences in the sample, 8.5% to 9.5% were seen once. The data were also submitted as part of a second study, on yellow fever vaccine responses in identical twins.

The sequenced sample was CD8+ T cells sorted from blood. The receptor source for this set is a woman aged 18-29 years in good health.

This clonotype was detected many times. This chain connects TRBV29-1 to TRBJ2-1; 13 bases are a match to TRBD2. V gave up 6 bases and J gave up 7 bases; unmatched junction bases: 18. Germline CDR1 is SQVTM and CDR2 is ANQGSEA. This CDR3 contains 18 residues. The CDR3 nucleotides read TGCAGCGTGACCCCCGAACTAGCGGGAGGGGGATTAAGGAATGAGCAGTTCTTC. Translated, it gives CSVTPELAGGGLRNEQFF.

This clonotype has only a few counts. The CDR3 is CASSVRAGGREQFF. CDR3 nucleotides: TGTGCCAGCAGCGTACGAGCGGGGGGCCGTGAGCAGTTCTTC. The chain recombines TRBV9 with TRBJ2-1; TRBD2 matches 9 bases. V lost 1 base and J lost 9; bases outside the gene matches: 5. The germline V gene has CDR1 SGDLS and CDR2 YYNGEE. CDR3 size: 14 residues.

This clonotype was found many times. The gene calls are TRBV6-6 and TRBJ2-3; unclear D gene. Trimming shortened V by 2 bases and J by 0 bases, and 6 bases separated the two germline ends. The CDR3 extends over 14 amino acids. Looked up from germline, CDR1 is MNHNY and CDR2 is SVGAGI (reference sequence). The chain's CDR3 is CASSYKPSTDTQYF. The CDR3 DNA follows: TGTGCCAGCAGTTACAAGCCGAGCACAGATACGCAGTATTTT.

This chain links TRBV27 with TRBJ2-5; TRBD2 matches at 7 bases. Germline loops: CDR1 MNHEY, CDR2 SMNVEV (reference sequence). Trimming cost V 7 bases and J 0 bases; bases outside gene matches: 2. The CDR3 has 13 amino acids. Here the CDR3 DNA reads TGTGCCAGCACCAGCGGGAACCAAGAGACCCAGTACTTC. Its protein is CASTSGNQETQYF.

This chain joins TRBV4-3 and TRBJ1-2, with D unresolved. The CDR3 is 14 amino acids. Trimming shortened V by 0 bases and J by 4 bases, and 9 bases separated the two germline ends. CDR1 is LGHNA and CDR2 is YSLEER in the germline V gene. CDR3 sequence: CASSQDPKIYGYTF. The DNA for the CDR3 is TGCGCCAGCAGCCAAGATCCCAAAATCTATGGCTACACCTTC.

This clonotype was found a few times. The chain uses TRBV7-8 and TRBJ2-1; 9 bases match TRBD2. CDR1 and CDR2 (germline): SGHVS, FQNEAQ. This CDR3 is 18 amino acids long. V was pared by 1 base and J by 1 base, with 8 bases of the junction left unmatched. CDR3 protein: CASSLVEASGVSYNEQFF. The CDR3 region has the DNA TGTGCCAGCAGCTTAGTCGAGGCTAGCGGGGTTTCCTACAATGAGCAGTTCTTC.

This clonotype has only one observation. Given a much more abundant clone one base away, this may be a read error. The chain is built from TRBV3-1 and TRBJ2-7; 12 nucleotides agree with TRBD1. Germline CDR1 reads LGHDT; CDR2 reads YNNKEL (reference sequence). The CDR3 covers 15 residues. The CDR3 DNA sequence: TGTGCCTGCAGCACCGGGACAGGGGGCTTGTACGAGCAGTACTTC. This encodes CACSTGTGGLYEQYF.

This clonotype was counted a single time. V usage is TRBV28 and J usage is TRBJ2-7; D is unclear. The germline CDR1 and CDR2 sequences are MDHEN and SYDVKM. This CDR3 comprises 16 residues. Trimming shortened V by 4 bases and J by 0 bases, and 16 bases separated the two germline ends. Here the CDR3 reads CASSSVETPTSYEQYF. The CDR3 nucleotides are TGTGCCAGCAGTTCGGTCGAGACTCCAACCTCCTACGAGCAGTACTTC.

In this sample, this clonotype turned up many times. J is TRBJ2-2 and V is TRBV5-1; 8 bases are shared with TRBD2. This CDR3 has 16 amino acids. From germline, CDR1 is SGHRS and CDR2 YFSETQ. V gave up 3 bases and J gave up 4 bases; unmatched junction bases: 8. The CDR3 is CASSSNGLAITGELFF. DNA of the CDR3: TGCGCCAGCAGCTCCAATGGACTAGCTATCACCGGGGAGCTGTTTTTT.

The V gene is TRBV20-1, the J gene TRBJ2-2; TRBD1 agrees at 7 bases. Losses at the gene ends were 6 bases for V and 7 bases for J; bases not matched to a gene: 11. The CDR3 extends over 14 amino acids. Germline values: CDR1 DFQATT, CDR2 SNEGSKA (reference sequence). DNA for the CDR3: TGCAGTGCAGACGTACAGGGGAAGGGCGGGGAGCTGTTTTTT. It encodes CSADVQGKGGELFF.

This clonotype was observed at least ten times. The chain links TRBV27 to TRBJ1-1, with 8 bases that match TRBD1. Germline V CDR1 and CDR2: MNHEY, SMNVEV (reference sequence). V lost 5 bases and J lost 3; bases outside the gene matches: 5. This CDR3 has 14 amino acids. CDR3 DNA sequence: TGTGCCAGCAGTCCGACGACAGGGGACACTGAAGCTTTCTTT. Translating gives CASSPTTGDTEAFF.

This clonotype was found many times. The chain joins TRBV7-9 to TRBJ2-7, with 8 bases aligning to TRBD2. The ends lost 5 bases at V and 4 bases at J; junction bases unmatched: 13. The germline V gene encodes CDR1 SEHNR and CDR2 FQNEAQ (reference sequence). The CDR3 spans 16 residues. The CDR3 region has the DNA TGTGCCAGCAGCCCGCCCGAAGCGGGAGTTTCGTACGAGCAGTACTTC. Its protein is CASSPPEAGVSYEQYF.

The chain recombines TRBV2 with TRBJ2-3; the D gene is possibly TRBD2 (6 bases). Germline V gene sequence: CDR1 SNHLY, CDR2 FYNNEI. The CDR3 spans 19 residues. Trimming took 4 bases from V and 1 from J, leaving 24 bases between them. The CDR3 nucleotides read TGTGCCAGCAGTGCCGGGACTCCCACCACCTCTCCTCGCACAGATACGCAGTATTTT. Amino acid sequence: CASSAGTPTTSPRTDTQYF.

This clonotype was counted between two and nine times. The CDR3 reads CASSGMDRTYEQYF. The CDR3 DNA follows: TGCGCCAGCAGCGGAATGGACAGGACCTACGAGCAGTACTTC. The J gene is TRBJ2-7, the V gene TRBV5-1; 7 nucleotides match TRBD1. Germline V gene lookup returns CDR1 SGHRS and CDR2 YFSETQ. V was clipped by 4 bases and J by 2 bases; unmatched bases: 6. The CDR3 consists of 14 residues.

In its sample, this clonotype was seen many times. This chain connects TRBV29-1 to TRBJ2-2; perhaps TRBD2 as D (5 bases). V shed 5 bases and J shed 4 bases, with 11 bases lying between them. The germline gives CDR1 SQVTM, CDR2 ANQGSEA. The CDR3 spans 13 residues. The CDR3, as DNA: TGCAGCGTTAGCCTAGCTCTCACCGGGGAGCTGTTTTTT. This sequence encodes CSVSLALTGELFF.

The rearrangement links TRBV12-3 or TRBV12-4 to TRBJ2-2; D gene ambiguous. The CDR3 runs to 15 residues. Between the trimmed V and J ends, which lost 5 bases and 0 bases, there was a span of 10 bases. The DNA of the CDR3 is TGTGCCAGCAGTCCGACCCCAACGAACACCGGGGAGCTGTTTTTT. Translation gives CASSPTPTNTGELFF.

This clonotype was seen only a few times. The CDR3 coding sequence is TGTGCCACCAGTGATATGACCGGGACAGGGAAGGCCGGGGAGCTGTTTTTT. It specifies CATSDMTGTGKAGELFF. The rearrangement uses TRBV24-1 and TRBJ2-2, with TRBD1 matching 9 bases. The germline V gene has CDR1 KGHDR and CDR2 SFDVKD. The CDR3 extends over 17 amino acids. V lost 3 bases, J lost 6 bases, and 10 bases stayed unmatched.

This clonotype was found a few times. This chain links TRBV18 with TRBJ1-1; TRBD1 agrees at 7 bases. The J segment lost 6 bases and the V segment lost 4 bases, leaving 8 bases of the junction unmatched. This CDR3 contains 14 residues. CDR1 is KGHSH and CDR2 is LQKENI in the germline V gene. CDR3 residues: CASSLLQGTAEAFF. The CDR3 nucleotides read TGTGCCAGCTCACTACTACAGGGGACCGCTGAAGCTTTCTTT.

This clonotype was seen only a few times. The V gene is TRBV21-1, the J gene TRBJ2-7; the D segment call TRBD2 is taken from the table without a DNA check. TRBV21-1 counts as a pseudogene. The CDR3 is 16 amino acids. This CDR3 is CASSKRASGGSYEQYF. The CDR3 nucleotides read TGTGCCAGCAGCAAAAGGGCTAGCGGGGGCTCCTACGAGCAGTACTTC.

This clonotype has at least ten counts. J is TRBJ1-1 and V is TRBV5-1; 8 bases are a match to TRBD1. This CDR3 spans 14 amino acids. Unmatched junction bases numbered 4, after V lost 2 bases and J lost 4 bases. Germline-derived CDR1 and CDR2 are SGHRS and YFSETQ. Written as DNA, the CDR3 is TGCGCCAGCAGCTTCGGACAGGGCGTCACTGAAGCTTTCTTT. This encodes CASSFGQGVTEAFF.

This chain uses TRBV20-1 with TRBJ1-1, with no clear D. V lost 4 bases to trimming and J lost 5 bases, with 11 bases between them. The CDR3 has 12 amino acids. Per germline, CDR1 DFQATT and CDR2 SNEGSKA (reference sequence). This chain's CDR3 is CSAKAPSTEAFF. DNA for the CDR3: TGCAGTGCTAAAGCCCCCTCGACTGAAGCTTTCTTT.